This TCR beta chain stems from a study of beta chain features in type 1 diabetes. Of note for this clone: As yet, its antigen is unknown.

Whole-study findings and limits: Among patients with Type 1 diabetes, TCRB CDR3s were moderately but significantly shorter in every one of the four CD4+ subsets.

Sequencing targeted expressed TCRB transcripts, as all isolated RNA had been reverse transcribed. Repertoires were generated with immunoSEQ multiplex PCR, while TCRdb's copy carries only in-frame clones and drops some. The sample includes some 200,000 clones, 16% of them seen just once. This TCR came from a man younger than 40 with type 1 diabetes. Sequences were obtained from naive CD4+ T cells from blood.

CDR3 nucleotides: TGCGCCAGCGAGGCTAGCGGGAACTACAATGAGCAGTTCTTC. Its protein product is CASEASGNYNEQFF. The V gene is TRBV5-1, the J gene TRBJ2-1, with 9 bases that match TRBD2. The V gene's germline CDR1 is SGHRS and CDR2 YFSETQ. J lost 3 bases, V lost 7 bases, and 5 bases had no gene match. This CDR3 contains 14 residues.